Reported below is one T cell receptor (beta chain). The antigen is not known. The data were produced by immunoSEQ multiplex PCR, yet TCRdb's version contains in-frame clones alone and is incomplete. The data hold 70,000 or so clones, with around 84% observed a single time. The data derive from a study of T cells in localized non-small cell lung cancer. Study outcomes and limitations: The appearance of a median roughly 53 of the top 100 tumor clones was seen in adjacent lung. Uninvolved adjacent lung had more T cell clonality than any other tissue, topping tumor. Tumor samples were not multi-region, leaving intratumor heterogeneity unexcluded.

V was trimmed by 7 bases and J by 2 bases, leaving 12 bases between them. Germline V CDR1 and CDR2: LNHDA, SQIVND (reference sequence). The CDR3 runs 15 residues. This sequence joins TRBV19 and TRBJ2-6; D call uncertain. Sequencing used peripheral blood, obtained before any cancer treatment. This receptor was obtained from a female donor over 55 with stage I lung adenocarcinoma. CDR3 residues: CASNRGAPGANVLTF. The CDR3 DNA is TGTGCCAGTAATAGAGGCGCCCCTGGGGCCAACGTCCTGACTTTC.